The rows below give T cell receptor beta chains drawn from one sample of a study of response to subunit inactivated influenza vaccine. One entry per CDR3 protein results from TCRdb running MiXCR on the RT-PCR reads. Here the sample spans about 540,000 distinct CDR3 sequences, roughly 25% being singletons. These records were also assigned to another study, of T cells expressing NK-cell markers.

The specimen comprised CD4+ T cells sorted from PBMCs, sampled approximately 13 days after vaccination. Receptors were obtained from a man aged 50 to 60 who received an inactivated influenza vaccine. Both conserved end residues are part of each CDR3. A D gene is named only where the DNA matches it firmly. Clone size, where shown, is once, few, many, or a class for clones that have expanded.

CASSFQGVVAEAFF	TGTGCCAGCAGTTTCCAAGGGGTTGTCGCTGAAGCTTTCTTT	NA	TRBV28	TRBJ1-1	NA
CASSVMGVPSYNEQFF	TGTGCCAGCAGCGTTATGGGAGTGCCCTCCTACAATGAGCAGTTCTTC	NA	TRBV9	TRBJ2-1	NA
CATSDPRTGGYEQYF	TGTGCCACCAGTGATCCACGGACAGGGGGCTACGAGCAGTACTTC	TRBD1	TRBV24-1	TRBJ2-7	NA
CASSRSFGTQDTGELFF	TGTGCCAGCAGCCGGTCGTTTGGGACCCAAGACACCGGGGAGCTGTTTTTT	NA	TRBV3-1	TRBJ2-2	once
CSAPRTSGRLNTQYF	TGCAGTGCCCCTAGGACTAGCGGGAGATTAAATACGCAGTATTTT	TRBD2	TRBV20-1	TRBJ2-3	NA
CASSLFLAERADTQYF	TGTGCCAGCAGCTTGTTCCTAGCGGAAAGGGCAGATACGCAGTATTTT	TRBD2	TRBV5-5	TRBJ2-3	NA
CASSGGLAGRTDTQYF	TGTGCCAGCAGTGGCGGACTAGCGGGTAGGACAGATACGCAGTATTTT	TRBD2	TRBV12-3/TRBV12-4	TRBJ2-3	NA
CASVGDDGPPGDEQFF	TGTGCCAGCGTCGGGGACGATGGACCTCCGGGGGATGAGCAGTTCTTC	NA	TRBV21-1	TRBJ2-1	NA
CSARDSLAGIYEQYF	TGCAGTGCTAGAGATTCCCTAGCGGGCATATACGAGCAGTACTTC	TRBD2	TRBV20-1	TRBJ2-7	NA
CASSQRTGTYEQYF	TGTGCCAGCAGCCAAAGGACGGGGACCTACGAGCAGTACTTC	NA	TRBV14	TRBJ2-7	NA
CSATGAQETQYF	TGCAGTGCTACGGGGGCCCAAGAGACCCAGTACTTC	NA	TRBV20-1	TRBJ2-5	few
CASSPTVSSYNSPLHF	TGTGCCAGCAGTCCTACTGTGAGCTCCTATAATTCACCCCTCCACTTT	NA	TRBV28	TRBJ1-6	NA
CASSPMTGKNTEAFF	TGCGCCAGCAGCCCGATGACAGGGAAGAACACTGAAGCTTTCTTT	TRBD1	TRBV5-1	TRBJ1-1	NA
CSASPPGTSSGEQYF	TGCAGTGCTAGCCCTCCCGGGACTAGCTCGGGCGAGCAGTACTTC	TRBD2	TRBV20-1	TRBJ2-7	few
CSARAGLPYEQYF	TGCAGTGCTAGGGCGGGACTACCCTACGAGCAGTACTTC	TRBD2	TRBV20-1	TRBJ2-7	NA
CASSPGDGRGPQETQYF	TGTGCCAGCAGCCCAGGTGATGGGCGGGGTCCTCAAGAGACCCAGTACTTC	NA	TRBV7-2	TRBJ2-5	few
CASSLEAGGVQPQHF	TGTGCCAGCAGCTTGGAAGCAGGGGGGGTTCAGCCCCAGCATTTT	TRBD1	TRBV5-5	TRBJ1-5	NA
CASSRGRETQYF	TGTGCCAGCAGCCGTGGGCGAGAGACCCAGTACTTC	NA	TRBV3-1	TRBJ2-5	many
CAISDKGGSSYNSPLHF	TGTGCCATCAGTGATAAGGGCGGGAGCTCCTATAATTCACCCCTCCACTTT	NA	TRBV10-3	TRBJ1-6	few
CASSWTVNEQFF	TGTGCCAGCAGTTGGACAGTCAATGAGCAGTTCTTC	NA	TRBV7-8	TRBJ2-1	NA
CAISDPGGGTSVYEQYF	TGTGCCATCAGTGATCCCGGGGGGGGTACTAGTGTCTACGAGCAGTACTTC	TRBD2	TRBV10-3	TRBJ2-7	NA
CASSLRWTSDSTDTQYF	TGTGCCAGCAGCTTAAGATGGACTAGCGATAGCACAGATACGCAGTATTTT	TRBD2	TRBV7-2	TRBJ2-3	many
CASSKTFANTGELFF	TGTGCCAGCAGCAAGACATTCGCGAACACCGGGGAGCTGTTTTTT	NA	TRBV7-2	TRBJ2-2	NA
CASRNRAGGSYEQYF	TGTGCCAGCAGGAACCGGGCAGGGGGCTCCTACGAGCAGTACTTC	TRBD1	TRBV28	TRBJ2-7	few
CASSFRGPANVLTF	TGTGCCAGCTCCTTCAGGGGGCCCGCCAACGTCCTGACTTTC	TRBD1	TRBV12-3/TRBV12-4	TRBJ2-6	few
CASSFRGNTGELFF	TGTGCCAGCAGCTTCCGGGGGAACACCGGGGAGCTGTTTTTT	NA	TRBV7-9	TRBJ2-2	few